These 32 T cell receptor beta chains share one sample of origin, sequenced in a study of blood T cell repertoires in COVID-19. Libraries were prepared by immunoSEQ multiplex PCR; TCRdb keeps only in-frame clonotypes and omits some of them. Counted here are about 170,000 clones, around 84% occurring once; the ten biggest clones make up roughly 2.5%. The sequenced sample was peripheral blood. The receptors shown here come from a woman at least 80 years old with COVID-19, enrolled during active disease.

V gene TRBV24-1 combines with J gene TRBJ1-2; 7 bases are shared with TRBD1. V lost 3 bases to trimming and J lost 4 bases; unmatched junction nucleotides: 4. This CDR3 region has 14 residues. From germline, CDR1 is KGHDR and CDR2 SFDVKD. For the CDR3, the DNA is TGTGCCACCAGTGATGTCCGGGACAGCTATGGCTACACCTTC. Protein sequence: CATSDVRDSYGYTF.

The chain employs TRBV3-1 (or the pseudogene TRBV3-2) and TRBJ2-7, with TRBD1 identical over 7 bases. The CDR3 covers 11 residues. The germline V gene has CDR1 LGHDT and CDR2 YNNKEL (reference sequence). With 3 bases clipped from V and 7 bases from J, the junction kept 0 bases outside the gene matches. CDR3 region: CASSQTGEQYF. CDR3 nucleotides: TGTGCCAGCAGCCAGACAGGGGAGCAGTACTTC.

CDR3 protein: CASSWGEGEKLFF. The DNA of the CDR3 is TGTGCCAGCAGTTGGGGGGAAGGGGAAAAACTGTTTTTT. The V gene is TRBV25-1, the J gene TRBJ1-4; D is possibly TRBD1 (5 bases). CDR1 is MGHDK and CDR2 is SYGVNS in the germline V gene. The CDR3 length is 13 residues. V dropped 5 bases and J dropped 8 bases, with 12 bases sitting between them.

The chain carries TRBV5-4 and TRBJ2-3; D uncertain. The germline CDR1 and CDR2 sequences are SGHNT and YYREEE (reference sequence). The CDR3 length is 15 residues. The germline V and J ends were trimmed by 1 base and 1 base, with 10 bases remaining between them. CDR3 sequence (DNA): TGTGCCAGCAGCTTGTCCACCCGAGGCACAGATACGCAGTATTTT. Its translation is CASSLSTRGTDTQYF.

This clone was counted only a few times. The J gene is TRBJ1-6, the V gene TRBV6-6; 8 bases align to TRBD1. The germline V gene has CDR1 MNHNY and CDR2 SVGAGI (reference sequence). The CDR3 contains 14 residues. V shed 7 bases, J shed 9 bases, and the junction held 8 bases outside the gene matches. The CDR3 region is CASTIDRGISPLHF. The CDR3 DNA reads as TGTGCCAGCACCATAGACAGGGGAATTTCACCCCTCCACTTT.

The J gene is TRBJ2-7, the V gene TRBV4-2; tentative D call: TRBD1 (5 bases). Germline V gives CDR1 LGHNA, CDR2 YNFKEQ. The length of the CDR3 is 15 residues. V lost 1 base, J lost 1 base, and 11 bases lay in between. CDR3 nucleotides: TGTGCCAGCAGCCAAGCGCAGGGCGCTTCCTACGAGCAGTACTTC. It codes for CASSQAQGASYEQYF.

The sample holds a few counts of this clone. The chain is built from TRBV28 and TRBJ1-4, with 9 bases identical to TRBD1. Germline V gene data show CDR1 as MDHEN and CDR2 as SYDVKM. Trimming took 6 bases from V and 6 from J; bases not matched to a gene: 5. This CDR3 comprises 14 residues. The CDR3, as DNA: TGTGCCAGCAGCCTGACAGGGGGGGATGAAAAACTGTTTTTT. Protein: CASSLTGGDEKLFF.

The chain is built from TRBV5-8 and TRBJ2-1; 16 positions match TRBD2. In germline, CDR1 is SGHTS, CDR2 YDEGEE. The J segment lost 2 bases and the V segment lost 3 bases, leaving 2 bases of the junction unmatched. This CDR3 comprises 17 residues. The CDR3 here is CASSSGLAGGPYNEQFF. CDR3 bases: TGTGCCAGCAGCTCGGGACTAGCGGGAGGGCCCTACAATGAGCAGTTCTTC.

The chain couples TRBV19 to TRBJ1-3, with D possibly being TRBD1 (6 bases). CDR3 length: 16 amino acids. The V gene lost 6 bases and the J gene lost 2 bases, with 17 bases spanning the gap. CDR1 and CDR2 (germline): LNHDA, SQIVND (reference sequence). The CDR3 reads CASSRGSGATGNTIYF. The CDR3 DNA follows: TGTGCCAGTAGCCGAGGGTCAGGGGCGACTGGAAACACCATATATTTT.

This sequence joins TRBV27 and TRBJ2-5, with 11 bases matching TRBD1. This CDR3 spans 14 amino acids. Germline V CDR1 and CDR2: MNHEY, SMNVEV (reference sequence). V shed 4 bases, J shed 4 bases, and the junction held 2 bases outside the gene matches. CDR3 in DNA: TGTGCCAGCAGTTCCGGGACAGGGGGAGAGACCCAGTACTTC. Translation: CASSSGTGGETQYF.

The rearrangement uses TRBV7-3 and TRBJ2-2, with 8 bases identical to TRBD1. Per the germline V gene, CDR1 is SGHTA and CDR2 is FQGTGA. V shed 4 bases, J shed 3 bases, and the junction held 1 base outside the gene matches. This CDR3 spans 14 amino acids. Here the CDR3 DNA reads TGTGCCAGCAGCTCGACAGGGGACACCGGGGAGCTGTTTTTT. Translating gives CASSSTGDTGELFF. Supplemented by reference TRBV7-3 and TRBJ2-2, the full variable domain reads GAGVSQTPSNKVTEKGKYVELRCDPISGHTALYWYRQSLGQGPEFLIYFQGTGAADDSGLPNDRFFAVRPEGSVSTLKIQRTERGDSAVYLCASSSTGDTGELFFGEGSRLTVL.

Only one count was recorded for this clone. V is TRBV21-1 and J is TRBJ1-3; TRBD1 is taken as the D call from the table, unchecked against the DNA. TRBV21-1 is reported as a pseudogene. The CDR3 sequence is 16 residues long. The CDR3 loop reads CASSTGRTGTGNTIYF. DNA of the CDR3: TGTGCCAGCAGCACCGGGAGGACAGGGACTGGAAACACCATATATTTT.

The chain couples TRBV20-1 to TRBJ2-2, with TRBD2 matching 9 bases. Losses at the gene ends were 3 bases for V and 1 base for J; bases not matched to a gene: 9. This CDR3 has 17 amino acids. Germline CDR1 DFQATT, CDR2 SNEGSKA (reference sequence). This CDR3 reads CSASYSGSLQNTGELFF. The CDR3 DNA follows: TGCAGTGCTAGTTATAGCGGGAGTTTGCAGAACACCGGGGAGCTGTTTTTT.

This clone was seen a few times. This chain uses TRBV5-1 with TRBJ1-5; 11 bases match TRBD1. V dropped 0 bases and J dropped 7; count of bases not matched to a gene: 18. Germline assignment: CDR1 SGHRS and CDR2 YFSETQ. The CDR3 loop spans 20 amino acids. The DNA of the CDR3 is TGCGCCAGCAGCTTGGACCCCCGGGACAGGGGGTCTACCCAGAGCCAGCCCCAGCATTTT. Translating gives CASSLDPRDRGSTQSQPQHF.

This chain connects TRBV4-2 to TRBJ2-3; the D gene is possibly TRBD2 (6 bases). Germline CDR1 reads LGHNA; CDR2 reads YNFKEQ. Trimming removed 0 bases at V and 0 bases at J, with 16 bases between. This CDR3 is 18 amino acids long. CDR3 bases: TGTGCCAGCAGCCAAGATCTGCCCCTAGCGCATAGCACAGATACGCAGTATTTT. It translates to CASSQDLPLAHSTDTQYF.

This clone appeared once. The V gene is TRBV5-1, the J gene TRBJ2-2, with 11 bases matching TRBD2. Germline CDR1 is SGHRS and CDR2 is YFSETQ. The V and J ends lost 2 bases and 1 base, in that order; junction bases with no gene match: 4. The CDR3 spans 17 residues. CDR3 nucleotide sequence: TGCGCCAGCAGCTTAACCGGGACTAGCGGGAACACCGGGGAGCTGTTTTTT. It is translated as CASSLTGTSGNTGELFF.

The rearrangement links TRBV19 to TRBJ2-2; D is possibly TRBD2 (5 bases). V was pared by 3 bases and J by 5 bases, with 7 bases between. The germline gives CDR1 LNHDA, CDR2 SQIVND (reference sequence). This CDR3 comprises 13 residues. The CDR3 spells CASSMRRTGELFF. CDR3 sequence (DNA): TGTGCCAGTAGTATGAGGAGGACCGGGGAGCTGTTTTTT.

This clone was detected only once. The genes are TRBV7-2 and TRBJ2-7; 12 bases line up with TRBD1. Trimming at V came to 8 bases and at J to 6 bases, leaving 11 bases not matched to a gene. CDR3 size: 15 residues. The germline CDR1 and CDR2 sequences are SGHTA and FQGNSA. The CDR3 spells CASVGQGAMGSEQYF. The CDR3 DNA reads TGTGCCAGCGTGGGACAGGGGGCCATGGGCAGCGAGCAGTACTTC.

This clone was counted once. V gene TRBV6-5 combines with J gene TRBJ2-1, with TRBD2 as a possible D gene (7 bases). The CDR3 consists of 14 residues. V shed 5 bases and J shed 6 bases, with 14 bases lying between them. CDR1 MNHEY and CDR2 SVGAGI come from the germline V gene. This chain's CDR3 is CASSRRGARNEQFF. The CDR3 DNA sequence: TGTGCCAGCAGTCGCCGGGGGGCCCGCAATGAGCAGTTCTTC.

This chain links TRBV5-1 with TRBJ2-5, with 8 positions matching TRBD1. There are 14 residues in the CDR3. Germline CDR1 is SGHRS and CDR2 is YFSETQ. Trimming at V came to 4 bases and at J to 5 bases, leaving 7 bases not matched to a gene. The CDR3 protein is CASSPDRAAETQYF. Written as DNA, the CDR3 is TGCGCCAGCAGCCCGGACAGGGCCGCGGAGACCCAGTACTTC.

The chain links TRBV27 to TRBJ1-1, with D possibly being TRBD1 (5 bases). The CDR3 runs to 17 residues. CDR1 and CDR2 (germline): MNHEY, SMNVEV (reference sequence). The V gene lost 6 bases and the J gene lost 5 bases, with 25 bases spanning the gap. The CDR3 loop reads CASSFTTLGRGATEAFF. Written as DNA, the CDR3 is TGTGCCAGCAGCTTTACTACCTTGGGGCGGGGAGCAACTGAAGCTTTCTTT.

The chain recombines TRBV6-5 with TRBJ2-1; 10 bases are shared with TRBD2. The CDR3 consists of 14 residues. Germline V lookup: CDR1 MNHEY, CDR2 SVGAGI. V shed 7 bases and J 7 bases; nucleotides not matched to a gene: 7. The CDR3 DNA reads as TGTGCCAGCAAGGGAGCGGGAGGGCCAAATGAGCAGTTCTTC. Amino acids: CASKGAGGPNEQFF.

The rearrangement links TRBV5-1 to TRBJ2-3; 12 bases map to TRBD2. Germline-derived CDR1 and CDR2 are SGHRS and YFSETQ. The CDR3 is made up of 19 amino acids. V shed 1 base, J shed 2 bases, and the junction held 11 bases outside the gene matches. The CDR3 DNA reads TGCGCCAGCAGCTTGACTAAAACGGCTAGCGGGAGGGACACAGATACGCAGTATTTT. This codes for CASSLTKTASGRDTDTQYF.

A word on this clone: One end of the junction does not line up with germline, which may come from a read error. The chain carries TRBV7-7 and TRBJ2-5; 7 bases map to TRBD1. This CDR3 is built from 15 residues. CDR1 is SSHAT, CDR2 FNYEAQ, per germline (reference sequence). CDR3 bases: TGTGCTAGCAGCCTCGGACAGGTGGCCCAAGAGACCCAGTACTTC. It is translated as CASSLGQVAQETQYF.

CDR3 sequence: CASRESGYRELFF. CDR3 DNA sequence: TGTGCCAGCCGCGAGTCGGGATACCGGGAGCTGTTTTTT. The chain recombines TRBV6-5 with TRBJ2-2, with a tentative D call TRBD2 (5 bases). Trimming shortened V by 8 bases and J by 9 bases, and 16 bases separated the two germline ends. This CDR3 has 13 residues. In germline, CDR1 is MNHEY, CDR2 SVGAGI.

The chain uses TRBV5-8 and TRBJ1-5; D is perhaps TRBD1 (5 bases). Trimming removed 0 bases at V and 5 bases at J, with 12 bases between. The germline V gene encodes CDR1 SGHTS and CDR2 YDEGEE. The CDR3 consists of 15 residues. CDR3 amino acids: CASSLAATGYQPQHF. The CDR3 nucleotides read TGTGCCAGCAGCTTGGCCGCAACAGGTTATCAGCCCCAGCATTTT.

The genes are TRBV7-3 and TRBJ2-2; no definite D call. The CDR3 has 14 residues. V lost 1 base and J 8 bases, leaving 11 bases between the germline ends. Germline V gene lookup returns CDR1 SGHTA and CDR2 FQGTGA. CDR3 sequence: CASSLSSSVGELFF. Here the CDR3 DNA reads TGTGCCAGCAGCTTAAGTTCTAGTGTAGGGGAGCTGTTTTTT.

The V and J genes are TRBV2 and TRBJ2-1; the D gene is possibly TRBD1 (6 bases). This CDR3 has 15 amino acids. Germline V gene sequence: CDR1 SNHLY, CDR2 FYNNEI. V lost 0 bases and J 6 bases, leaving 12 bases between the germline ends. CDR3 bases: TGTGCCAGCAGTGAAGCGGGCAGGGGTAGCAATGAGCAGTTCTTC. It specifies CASSEAGRGSNEQFF. Variable domain in full (rest from reference TRBV2 and TRBJ2-1): EPEVTQTPSHQVTQMGQEVILRCVPISNHLYFYWYRQILGQKVEFLVSFYNNEISEKSEIFDDQFSVERPDGSNFTLKIRSTKLEDSAMYFCASSEAGRGSNEQFFGPGTRLTVL.

The CDR3 DNA follows: TGTGCCAGCAGTCCGAAGACTAGCGGGACAGATACGCAGTATTTT. Its protein is CASSPKTSGTDTQYF. The chain has TRBV6-5 and TRBJ2-3, with 10 bases aligning to TRBD2. The CDR3 totals 15 residues. Germline V gene data show CDR1 as MNHEY and CDR2 as SVGAGI. Germline trimming cut 5 bases from V and 3 bases from J; bases unmatched to any gene: 5.

CDR3 sequence (DNA): TGTGCCAGCTCACCACCCAGCGGGAGGATCACCGGGGAGCTGTTTTTT. This encodes CASSPPSGRITGELFF. The rearrangement joins TRBV18 to TRBJ2-2; 9 bases agree with TRBD2. J was trimmed by 4 bases and V by 0 bases; bases with no gene match: 3. The CDR3 covers 16 residues. Germline CDR1 KGHSH, CDR2 LQKENI.

This clone was recorded only once. The chain links TRBV19 to TRBJ2-7, with 8 positions matching TRBD2. CDR3 size: 14 residues. V lost 4 bases, J lost 3 bases, and 5 bases stayed unmatched. Germline V gene sequence: CDR1 LNHDA, CDR2 SQIVND (reference sequence). As DNA, the CDR3 is TGTGCCAGTAGTAACCTAGCGGGTAACTACGAGCAGTACTTC. Its translation: CASSNLAGNYEQYF.

The chain couples TRBV7-2 to TRBJ2-7; unclear D gene. The CDR3 spans 13 residues. Germline V gives CDR1 SGHTA, CDR2 FQGNSA. V lost 6 bases and J 3 bases, leaving 12 bases between the germline ends. CDR3 DNA sequence: TGTGCCAGCAGACCGCCGACTGTCTACGAGCAGTACTTC. Its protein is CASRPPTVYEQYF.